This T cell receptor (beta chain) was recorded in a study of long-term antiretroviral therapy in people with HIV. About the study: A decade or so separates the oldest specimens from the later 2015 immediate-ART recommendation. Study-wide findings and caveats: Dominance of pre-ART expanded clones persisted, fluctuating and often declining after ART.

V was pared by 2 bases and J by 7 bases, with 9 bases between. From germline, CDR1 is MNHEY and CDR2 SMNVEV (reference sequence). This CDR3 spans 13 amino acids. Donors each had at least one pre-ART PBMC sample and at least two post-ART ones. Each sample contained roughly 0.9-10 million cryopreserved PBMC, thawed before DNA extraction. The assay, immunoSEQ v3.0, was run at survey level. Assay: immunoSEQ multiplex PCR; the TCRdb copy retains only in-frame clones and omits some. Here the sample spans about 24,000 clones, just over 85% being singletons. As regards this clone: Its target is not known.

The chain is built from TRBV27 and TRBJ2-1; the D gene is possibly TRBD1 (5 bases). The receptor was isolated from a man in his forties or fifties with HIV. The sample consisted of unsorted PBMCs, taken 1.2 years after starting antiretroviral therapy. The CDR3 reads CASSLQGSNEQFF. CDR3 in DNA: TGTGCCAGCAGTTTACAGGGATCGAATGAGCAGTTCTTC.